These 8 T cell receptor beta chains share one sample of origin, sequenced in a study of shared clonotypes between healthy human individuals. Method: immunoSEQ multiplex PCR; TCRdb's copy keeps in-frame clones and lacks some. The data show about 2.4 million clones, 93% seen once. Material: naive CD4+ T cells from PBMCs. The sample's subset: CD45RA+ positively selected. The receptor source for this set is a young man in good health. Some clones in this sample may be carry-over from other donors' samples.

V and J are TRBV20-1 and TRBJ1-2; a weak D match, TRBD1 (5 bases). This CDR3 has 11 amino acids. Trimming left V 4 bases short and J 8 bases short, with 11 bases between. Germline lookup yields CDR1 DFQATT and CDR2 SNEGSKA (reference sequence). Here the CDR3 DNA reads TGCAGTGCTAAGACAGTTAGCGGCTACACCTTC. The encoded protein is CSAKTVSGYTF.

The rearrangement links TRBV6-1 to TRBJ2-3; 10 bases match TRBD1. In germline, CDR1 is MNHNS, CDR2 SASEGT. The trim removed 7 bases at V and 4 bases at J, leaving 5 bases unmatched. The CDR3 consists of 14 residues. The CDR3 DNA is TGTGCCAGCATCCGGGACAGGGGAGCAGATACGCAGTATTTT. Its protein product is CASIRDRGADTQYF.

The chain employs TRBV28 and TRBJ2-7, with D unclear. The CDR3 covers 15 residues. V was pared by 5 bases and J by 4 bases, with 18 bases between. The germline gives CDR1 MDHEN, CDR2 SYDVKM. The CDR3 DNA follows: TGTGCCAGCAGTACCAGGCCCGCCGCGTTTTACGAGCAGTACTTC. Translating gives CASSTRPAAFYEQYF.

The V gene is TRBV2, the J gene TRBJ1-2; D is unresolved. This CDR3 has 12 residues. V lost 7 bases to trimming and J lost 0 bases, with 6 bases between them. Per germline, CDR1 SNHLY and CDR2 FYNNEI. This CDR3 reads CASMLANYGYTF. Written as DNA, the CDR3 is TGTGCCAGCATGCTTGCTAACTATGGCTACACCTTC.

CDR3 sequence (DNA): TGTGCCAGCAGCGGAGGACAGGGCGGCGAGCAGTACTTC. This codes for CASSGGQGGEQYF. The chain has TRBV5-4 and TRBJ2-7; 8 nucleotides match TRBD1. CDR3 size: 13 residues. Germline trimming cut 4 bases from V and 6 bases from J; bases unmatched to any gene: 6. CDR1 is SGHNT and CDR2 is YYREEE in the germline V gene (reference sequence).

The DNA for the CDR3 is TGTGCCAGCAGCCCTTGGGGCACAGATGGCTACACCTTC. Translated, it gives CASSPWGTDGYTF. The V gene is TRBV6-6, the J gene TRBJ1-2; the D gene is possibly TRBD1 (5 bases). The CDR3 spans 13 residues. Germline V CDR1 and CDR2: MNHNY, SVGAGI (reference sequence). Between the trimmed V and J ends, which lost 6 bases and 6 bases, there was a span of 14 bases.

Of note for this clone: The same CDR3 can be traced to other DNA sequences in this sample. This chain uses TRBV5-1 with TRBJ2-7; TRBD1 is a possible D gene (6 bases). The germline gives CDR1 SGHRS, CDR2 YFSETQ. Trimming removed 1 base at V and 3 bases at J, with 8 bases between. The CDR3 has 13 residues. The CDR3: CASSLTGNYEQYF. The CDR3 coding sequence is TGCGCCAGCAGCTTGACAGGGAACTACGAGCAGTACTTC.

The CDR3 DNA follows: TGTGCCAGCAGTGGGGCAGGGGGCATTAATTCACCCCTCCACTTT. This sequence encodes CASSGAGGINSPLHF. This chain uses TRBV2 with TRBJ1-6, with 8 bases aligning to TRBD1. Germline V gene data show CDR1 as SNHLY and CDR2 as FYNNEI. This CDR3 contains 15 residues. V gave up 4 bases and J gave up 6 bases; unmatched junction bases: 5. Using reference TRBV2 and TRBJ1-6 for the parts outside the CDR3, the full variable domain is EPEVTQTPSHQVTQMGQEVILRCVPISNHLYFYWYRQILGQKVEFLVSFYNNEISEKSEIFDDQFSVERPDGSNFTLKIRSTKLEDSAMYFCASSGAGGINSPLHFGNGTRLTVT.